This TCR beta chain was sequenced in a study of blood T cell repertoires in COVID-19. The method was immunoSEQ multiplex PCR; TCRdb's version includes in-frame clones alone and lacks a portion of them. The table shows about 390,000 clones, with around 87% occurring only once. Germline loops: CDR1 LGHDT, CDR2 YNNKEL (reference sequence). The CDR3 has 16 amino acids. V gave up 2 bases and J gave up 0 bases, with 13 bases separating them. The sample taken for sequencing was peripheral blood. This chain joins TRBV3-1 (or the pseudogene TRBV3-2) and TRBJ1-1; no reliable D call. This TCR was sampled from a woman aged 55-75 years with COVID-19, enrolled during active disease. The CDR3 nucleotides are TGTGCCAGCAGCCAACATGAGAATGCGTTGAACACTGAAGCTTTCTTT. This encodes CASSQHENALNTEAFF.